A selection of T cell receptor beta chains follows, all from one sample in a study of OX40 agonist ivuxolimab in advanced cancers. Measured with immunoSEQ multiplex PCR; TCRdb has only the in-frame clones, and not every one. Here the sample spans over 40,000 clones, 65% to 85% being singletons. The source was CD4+ or CD8+ T cells sorted from blood, collected in a trial of the OX40 agonist ivuxolimab. The receptors originated from an adult with an advanced solid tumor such as melanoma, head and neck, liver or kidney cancer. CDR3s include the opening cysteine and the closing phenylalanine or tryptophan. D genes are given only for firm matches. Expanded clones are given a class, and other clones once, few, many or no size at all.

J gene: TRBJ2-1; V gene: TRBV6-1; CDR3 length: 17; D gene: TRBD2; clone size: .; CDR3 protein: CASSELMTSRDYNEQFF; CDR3 DNA: TGTGCCAGCAGTGAACTCATGACTAGCAGGGATTACAATGAGCAGTTCTTC
J gene: TRBJ2-7; V gene: TRBV27; CDR3 length: 15; D gene: TRBD1; clone size: medium-sized; CDR3 protein: CASSLRDRAVNEQYF; CDR3 DNA: TGTGCCAGCAGTTTAAGGGACAGGGCTGTGAACGAGCAGTACTTC
J gene: TRBJ2-2; V gene: TRBV5-1; CDR3 length: 16; D gene: .; clone size: .; CDR3 protein: CASSLEASGWAGELFF; CDR3 DNA: TGCGCCAGCAGCTTGGAAGCGTCAGGGTGGGCCGGGGAGCTGTTTTTT
J gene: TRBJ1-3; V gene: TRBV5-1; CDR3 length: 16; D gene: .; clone size: .; CDR3 protein: CASSLIPGAGENTIYF; CDR3 DNA: TGCGCCAGCAGCCTGATTCCTGGGGCGGGTGAAAACACCATATATTTT
J gene: TRBJ2-6; V gene: TRBV6-5; CDR3 length: 13; D gene: .; clone size: .; CDR3 protein: CASRSPGANVLTF; CDR3 DNA: TGTGCCAGCAGGAGCCCTGGGGCCAACGTCCTGACTTTC
J gene: TRBJ1-1; V gene: TRBV11-1; CDR3 length: 16; D gene: TRBD1; clone size: .; CDR3 protein: CASSPPTTGGKAEAFF; CDR3 DNA: TGTGCCAGCAGCCCTCCAACGACAGGGGGAAAGGCTGAAGCTTTCTTT
J gene: TRBJ2-3; V gene: TRBV5-1; CDR3 length: 16; D gene: TRBD2; clone size: once; CDR3 protein: CASSTNPSGSAGTQYF; CDR3 DNA: TGCGCCAGCAGCACCAATCCCAGCGGGAGTGCGGGTACGCAGTATTTT
J gene: TRBJ1-5; V gene: TRBV27; CDR3 length: 11; D gene: .; clone size: .; CDR3 protein: CAIGPARPQHF; CDR3 DNA: TGTGCCATCGGTCCCGCCAGGCCCCAGCATTTT
J gene: TRBJ2-1; V gene: TRBV5-8; CDR3 length: 16; D gene: TRBD2; clone size: few; CDR3 protein: CASRLPRSSGYNEQFF; CDR3 DNA: TGTGCCAGCAGGCTTCCACGATCTAGCGGCTACAATGAGCAGTTCTTC
J gene: TRBJ2-5; V gene: TRBV29-1; CDR3 length: 13; D gene: .; clone size: .; CDR3 protein: CSVDRRAGETQYF; CDR3 DNA: TGCAGCGTTGATCGGAGGGCTGGGGAGACCCAGTACTTC